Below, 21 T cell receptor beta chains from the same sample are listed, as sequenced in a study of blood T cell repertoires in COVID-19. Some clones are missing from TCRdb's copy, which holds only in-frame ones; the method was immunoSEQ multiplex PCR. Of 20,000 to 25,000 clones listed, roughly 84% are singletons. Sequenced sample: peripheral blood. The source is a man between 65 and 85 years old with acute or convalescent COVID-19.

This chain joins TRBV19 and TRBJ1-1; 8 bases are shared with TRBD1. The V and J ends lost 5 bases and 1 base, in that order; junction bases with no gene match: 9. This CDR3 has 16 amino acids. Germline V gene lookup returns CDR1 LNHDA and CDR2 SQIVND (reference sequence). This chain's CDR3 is CASSPGTGLSNTEAFF. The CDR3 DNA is TGTGCCAGTAGTCCAGGGACAGGCCTGTCGAACACTGAAGCTTTCTTT. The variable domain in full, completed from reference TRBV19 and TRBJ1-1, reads DGGITQSPKYLFRKEGQNVTLSCEQNLNHDAMYWYRQDPGQGLRLIYYSQIVNDFQKGDIAEGYSVSREKKESFPLTVTSAQKNPTAFYLCASSPGTGLSNTEAFFGQGTRLTVV.

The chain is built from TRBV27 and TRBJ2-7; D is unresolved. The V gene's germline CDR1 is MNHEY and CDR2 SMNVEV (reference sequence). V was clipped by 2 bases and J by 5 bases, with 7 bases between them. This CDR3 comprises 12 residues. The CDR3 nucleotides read TGTGCCAGCAGTTTAGGCGGAAACGAGCAGTACTTC. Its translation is CASSLGGNEQYF.

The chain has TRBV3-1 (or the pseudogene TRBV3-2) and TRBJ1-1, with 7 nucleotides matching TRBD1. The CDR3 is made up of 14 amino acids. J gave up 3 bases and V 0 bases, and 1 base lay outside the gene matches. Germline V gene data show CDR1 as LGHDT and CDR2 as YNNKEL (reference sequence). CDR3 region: CASSQDRGYTEAFF. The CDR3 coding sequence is TGTGCCAGCAGCCAAGACAGGGGGTACACTGAAGCTTTCTTT.

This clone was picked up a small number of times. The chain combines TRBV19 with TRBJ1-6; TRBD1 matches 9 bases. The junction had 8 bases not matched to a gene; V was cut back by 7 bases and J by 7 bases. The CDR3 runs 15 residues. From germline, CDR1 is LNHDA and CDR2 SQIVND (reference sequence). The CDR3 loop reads CASTQGQGSNSPLHF. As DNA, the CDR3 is TGTGCCAGTACCCAGGGACAGGGCAGCAATTCACCCCTCCACTTT.

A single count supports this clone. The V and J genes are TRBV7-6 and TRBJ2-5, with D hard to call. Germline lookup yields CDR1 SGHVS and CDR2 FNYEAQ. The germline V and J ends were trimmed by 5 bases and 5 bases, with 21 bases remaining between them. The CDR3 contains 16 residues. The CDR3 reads CASSKNGGSLLETQYF. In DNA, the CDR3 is TGTGCCAGCAGCAAAAACGGCGGCAGTTTGTTGGAGACCCAGTACTTC.

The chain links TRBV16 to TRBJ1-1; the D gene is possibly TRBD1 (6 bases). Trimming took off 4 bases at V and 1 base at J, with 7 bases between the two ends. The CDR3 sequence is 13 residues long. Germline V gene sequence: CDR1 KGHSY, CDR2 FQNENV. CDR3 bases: TGTGCCAGCAGCCGGACAGAGAACACTGAAGCTTTCTTT. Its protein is CASSRTENTEAFF.

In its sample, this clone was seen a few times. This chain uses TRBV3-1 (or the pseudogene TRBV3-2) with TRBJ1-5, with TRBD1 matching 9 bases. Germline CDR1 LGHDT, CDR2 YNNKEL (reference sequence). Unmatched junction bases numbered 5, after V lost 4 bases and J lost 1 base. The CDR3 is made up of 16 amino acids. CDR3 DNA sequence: TGTGCCAGCAGCCCTACAGGGGGCAGAAGCAATCAGCCCCAGCATTTT. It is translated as CASSPTGGRSNQPQHF.

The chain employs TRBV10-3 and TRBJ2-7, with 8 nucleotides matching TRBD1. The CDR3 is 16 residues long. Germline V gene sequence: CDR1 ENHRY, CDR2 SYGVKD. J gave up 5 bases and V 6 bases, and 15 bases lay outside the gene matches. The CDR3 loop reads CAIRDLDRGLGDEQYF. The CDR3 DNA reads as TGTGCCATCAGAGACCTCGACAGGGGACTTGGGGACGAGCAGTACTTC.

This CDR3 is CASSVRRTGELFF. DNA for the CDR3: TGTGCCAGCAGCGTAAGGAGAACCGGGGAGCTGTTTTTT. The chain links TRBV9 to TRBJ2-2; D unresolved. The ends were cut back, 1 base at V and 5 bases at J, with 6 bases in the middle. Germline assignment: CDR1 SGDLS and CDR2 YYNGEE. This CDR3 contains 13 residues.

The CDR3 DNA reads TGTGCCAGCAGATTCGCCGGGACAGATAATTCACCCCTCCACTTT. It encodes CASRFAGTDNSPLHF. The chain links TRBV7-8 to TRBJ1-6; 7 positions agree with TRBD1. The CDR3 sequence is 15 residues long. The germline V gene encodes CDR1 SGHVS and CDR2 FQNEAQ. J gave up 5 bases and V 6 bases, and 7 bases lay outside the gene matches.

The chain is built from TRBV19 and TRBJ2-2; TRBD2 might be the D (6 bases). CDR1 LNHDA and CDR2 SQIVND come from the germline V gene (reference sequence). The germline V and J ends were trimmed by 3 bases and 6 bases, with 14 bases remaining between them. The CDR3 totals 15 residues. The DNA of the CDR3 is TGTGCCAGTAGTATGACCGGGAGTTTCGCCGGGGAGCTGTTTTTT. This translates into CASSMTGSFAGELFF.

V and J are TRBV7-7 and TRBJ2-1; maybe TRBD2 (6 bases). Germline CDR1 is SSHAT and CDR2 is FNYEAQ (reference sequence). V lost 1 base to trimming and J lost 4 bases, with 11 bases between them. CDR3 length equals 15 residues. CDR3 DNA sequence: TGTGCCAGCAGCTTAGGGCCTAGCGTGTACAATGAGCAGTTCTTC. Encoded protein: CASSLGPSVYNEQFF. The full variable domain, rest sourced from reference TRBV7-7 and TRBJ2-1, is GAGVSQSPRYKVTKRGQDVTLRCDPISSHATLYWYQQALGQGPEFLTYFNYEAQPDKSGLPSDRFSAERPEGSISTLTIQRTEQRDSAMYRCASSLGPSVYNEQFFGPGTRLTVL.

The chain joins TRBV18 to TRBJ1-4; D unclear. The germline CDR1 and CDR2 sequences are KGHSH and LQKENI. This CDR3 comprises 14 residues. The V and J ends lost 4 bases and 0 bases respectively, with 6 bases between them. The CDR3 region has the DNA TGTGCCAGCTCACAAGGAGCAACTAATGAAAAACTGTTTTTT. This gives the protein CASSQGATNEKLFF.

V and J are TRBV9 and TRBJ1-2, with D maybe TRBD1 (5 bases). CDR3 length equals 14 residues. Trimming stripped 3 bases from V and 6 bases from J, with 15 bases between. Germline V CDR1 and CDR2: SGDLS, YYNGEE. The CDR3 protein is CASSDRTGPHGYTF. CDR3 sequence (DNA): TGTGCCAGCAGCGACCGAACAGGCCCCCATGGCTACACCTTC.

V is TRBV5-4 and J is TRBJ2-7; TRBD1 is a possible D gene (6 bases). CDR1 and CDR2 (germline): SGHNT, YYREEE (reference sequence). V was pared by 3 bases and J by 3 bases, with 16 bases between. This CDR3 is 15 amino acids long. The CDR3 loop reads CASSWNRVSDYEQYF. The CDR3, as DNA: TGTGCCAGCAGCTGGAACAGGGTATCAGACTACGAGCAGTACTTC. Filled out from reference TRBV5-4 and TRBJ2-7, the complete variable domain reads ETGVTQSPTHLIKTRGQQVTLRCSSQSGHNTVSWYQQALGQGPQFIFQYYREEENGRGNFPPRFSGLQFPNYSSELNVNALELDDSALYLCASSWNRVSDYEQYFGPGTRLTVT.

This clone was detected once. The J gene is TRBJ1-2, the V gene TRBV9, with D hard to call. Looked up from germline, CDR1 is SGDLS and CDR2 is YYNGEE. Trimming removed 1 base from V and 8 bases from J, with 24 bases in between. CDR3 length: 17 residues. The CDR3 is CASSVRGSRPPAEGYTF. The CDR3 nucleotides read TGTGCCAGCAGCGTACGCGGCAGTCGGCCTCCCGCTGAAGGCTACACCTTC.

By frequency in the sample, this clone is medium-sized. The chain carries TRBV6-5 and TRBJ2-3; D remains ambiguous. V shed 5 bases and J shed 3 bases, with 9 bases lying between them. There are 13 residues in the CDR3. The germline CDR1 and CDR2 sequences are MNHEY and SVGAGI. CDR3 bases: TGTGCCAGCAGTCGTCCCGGGACAGATACGCAGTATTTT. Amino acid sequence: CASSRPGTDTQYF.

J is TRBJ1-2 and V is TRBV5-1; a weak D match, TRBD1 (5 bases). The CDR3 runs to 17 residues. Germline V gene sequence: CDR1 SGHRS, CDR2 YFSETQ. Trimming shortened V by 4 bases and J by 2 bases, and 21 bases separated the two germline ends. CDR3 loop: CASSPAGGAGTNYGYTF. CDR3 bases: TGCGCCAGCAGCCCAGCTGGGGGAGCGGGCACAAACTATGGCTACACCTTC.

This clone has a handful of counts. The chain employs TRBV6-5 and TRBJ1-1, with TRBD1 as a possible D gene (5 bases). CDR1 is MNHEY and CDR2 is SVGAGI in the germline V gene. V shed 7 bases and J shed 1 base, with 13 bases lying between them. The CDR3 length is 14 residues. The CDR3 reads CASMVNRRNTEAFF. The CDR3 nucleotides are TGTGCCAGCATGGTAAACAGGCGGAACACTGAAGCTTTCTTT.

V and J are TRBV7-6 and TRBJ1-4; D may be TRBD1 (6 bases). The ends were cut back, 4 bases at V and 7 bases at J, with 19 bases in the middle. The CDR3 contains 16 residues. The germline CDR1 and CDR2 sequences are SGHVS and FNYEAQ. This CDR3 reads CASSSGGPGRIEKLFF. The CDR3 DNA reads TGTGCCAGCAGCTCCGGGGGGCCAGGGCGTATTGAAAAACTGTTTTTT.

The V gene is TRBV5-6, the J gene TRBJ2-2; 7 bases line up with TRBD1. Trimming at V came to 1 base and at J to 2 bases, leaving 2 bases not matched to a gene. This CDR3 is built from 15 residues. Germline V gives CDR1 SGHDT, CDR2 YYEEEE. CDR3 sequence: CASSLRQGNTGELFF. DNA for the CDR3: TGTGCCAGCAGCTTGAGACAGGGTAACACCGGGGAGCTGTTTTTT.